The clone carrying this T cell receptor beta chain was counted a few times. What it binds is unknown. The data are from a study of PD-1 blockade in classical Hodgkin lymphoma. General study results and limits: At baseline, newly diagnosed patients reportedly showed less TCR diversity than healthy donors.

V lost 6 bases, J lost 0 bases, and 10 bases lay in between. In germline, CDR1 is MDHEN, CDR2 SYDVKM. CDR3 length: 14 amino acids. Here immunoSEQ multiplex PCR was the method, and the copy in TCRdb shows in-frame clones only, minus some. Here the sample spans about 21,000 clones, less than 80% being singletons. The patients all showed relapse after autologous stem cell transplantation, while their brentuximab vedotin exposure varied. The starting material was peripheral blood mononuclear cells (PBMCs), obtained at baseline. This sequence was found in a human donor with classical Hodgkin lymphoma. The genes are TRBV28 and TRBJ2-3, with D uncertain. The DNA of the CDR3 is TGTGCCAGCAGACCGGCCGTAAGCACAGATACGCAGTATTTT. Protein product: CASRPAVSTDTQYF. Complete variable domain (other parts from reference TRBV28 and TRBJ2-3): DVKVTQSSRYLVKRTGEKVFLECVQDMDHENMFWYRQDPGLGLRLIYFSYDVKMKEKGDIPEGYSVSREKKERFSLILESASTNQTSMYLCASRPAVSTDTQYFGPGTRLTVL.